The clone carrying this T cell receptor (beta chain) was detected many times. One entry per CDR3 protein results from TCRdb running MiXCR on the reads. In the table there are 200,000 to 300,000 distinct CDR3 sequences, 10% to 15% of which are singletons. CDR1 and CDR2 from the germline V gene are SGHTA and FQGNSA. Deletions cut 5 bases from V and 0 bases from J, with 13 bases between. The CDR3 runs to 15 residues. This record comes from a study of T cell repertoires in cytomegalovirus infection. The V and J genes are TRBV7-2 and TRBJ1-1; D is undetermined. The TCR was taken from a human donor in good health (CMV status not recorded). Some clones in this sample may be carry-over from other donors' samples. Sequencing input: PBMCs. The CDR3 DNA sequence: TGTGCCAGCAGCCCTAACAGAAATATGAACACTGAAGCTTTCTTT. It codes for CASSPNRNMNTEAFF.